This T cell receptor (beta chain) was retrieved from a study of T-cell memory formation after mild COVID-19. Study-wide results and limits: Second-wave clones with a day 37 peak had unconfirmed SARS-CoV-2 specificity.

This clonotype came up a few times. The antigen is not known. TCRdb passed the 5' RACE reads through MiXCR, listing each CDR3 protein once. The sample consists of some 450,000 distinct CDR3 sequences, more than 15% of them appearing once. This receptor was identified in a man aged 18 to 29 who had mild COVID-19 (a few samples of this study predate the infection). Cell type and time point are not known. The specimen sequenced was PBMCs or a T cell subset sorted from them (not recorded which).

The CDR3 DNA follows: TGTGCCAGCAGTGAGTGGCCGGGAGGCTACACCTTC. Translating it yields CASSEWPGGYTF. The chain uses TRBV25-1 and TRBJ1-2; D is undetermined. V lost 3 bases to trimming and J lost 8 bases, with 10 bases between them. CDR1 is MGHDK and CDR2 is SYGVNS in the germline V gene. The CDR3 runs to 12 residues.